Sequencing of this TCR beta chain was carried out in a study of response to subunit inactivated influenza vaccine. From germline, CDR1 is SGHRS and CDR2 YFSETQ. This CDR3 spans 14 amino acids. Trimming shortened V by 4 bases and J by 8 bases, and 15 bases separated the two germline ends. This clonotype was seen a few times. TCRdb reanalysed the RT-PCR reads using MiXCR and keeps one entry per CDR3 protein. The sample shows hundreds of thousands of distinct CDR3 sequences, about 25% of them seen only once. The receptor comes from a man aged 50 to 59 who received an inactivated influenza vaccine. The rearrangement uses TRBV5-1 and TRBJ1-4; D is uncertain. The sequencing here drew on CD4+ T cells sorted from PBMCs, taken about 5 days after vaccination. In nucleotides, the CDR3 is TGCGCCAGCAGCCGAGGACCGGGTGGGGAAAAACTGTTTTTT. Amino acid sequence: CASSRGPGGEKLFF.